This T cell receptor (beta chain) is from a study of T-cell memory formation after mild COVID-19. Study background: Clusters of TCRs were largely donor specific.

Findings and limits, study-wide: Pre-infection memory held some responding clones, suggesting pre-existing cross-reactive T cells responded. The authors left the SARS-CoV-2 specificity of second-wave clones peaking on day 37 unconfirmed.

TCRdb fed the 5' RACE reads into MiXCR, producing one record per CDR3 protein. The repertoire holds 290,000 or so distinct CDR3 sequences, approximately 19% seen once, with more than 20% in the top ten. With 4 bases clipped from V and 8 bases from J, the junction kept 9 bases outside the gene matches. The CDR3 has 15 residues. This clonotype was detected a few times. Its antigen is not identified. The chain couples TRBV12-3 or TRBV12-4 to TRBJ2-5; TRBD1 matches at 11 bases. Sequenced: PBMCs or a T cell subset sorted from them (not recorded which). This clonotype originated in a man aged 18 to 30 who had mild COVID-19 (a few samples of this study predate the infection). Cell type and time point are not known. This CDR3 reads CASSWTGGNGETQYF. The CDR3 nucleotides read TGTGCCAGCAGTTGGACAGGGGGCAACGGAGAAACCCAGTACTTC.